The next 29 T cell receptor beta chains were all read from a single sample in a study of T cells in localized non-small cell lung cancer. Sequencing used immunoSEQ multiplex PCR; TCRdb keeps in-frame clones, though not all of them. The data contain roughly 2,100 clones, around 30% of them singletons. The sample in question was normal lung tissue next to the tumor, obtained before any cancer treatment. These TCRs come from a woman aged 35 to 75 with stage II squamous cell lung carcinoma.

This clone was found a few times. The chain employs TRBV12-2 and TRBJ1-1. TRBV12-2 is a pseudogene segment. The CDR3 is 14 amino acids. The CDR3 is CASRQKRPNTEAFF. As DNA, the CDR3 is TGTGCAAGTCGCCAGAAGCGACCGAACACTGAAGCTTTCTTT.

This clone has more than one count but fewer than ten. The chain joins TRBV6-1 to TRBJ1-1; TRBD1 matches at 9 bases. V gave up 0 bases and J gave up 5 bases; unmatched junction bases: 4. CDR3 length: 15 residues. Germline V gene sequence: CDR1 MNHNS, CDR2 SASEGT. The CDR3 DNA is TGTGCCAGCAGTGAAGCGGGGACAGGGCGTACTGAAGCTTTCTTT. This translates into CASSEAGTGRTEAFF.

The rearrangement uses TRBV11-3 and TRBJ1-1, with TRBD1 matching over 8 bases. Per the germline V gene, CDR1 is SGHNT and CDR2 is YENEEA. The CDR3 spans 16 residues. The junction had 8 bases not matched to a gene; V was cut back by 5 bases and J by 0 bases. The CDR3: CASSIGQGVMNTEAFF. The CDR3 region has the DNA TGTGCCAGCAGCATCGGACAGGGAGTGATGAACACTGAAGCTTTCTTT.

This clone was counted between two and nine times. The chain combines TRBV30 with TRBJ1-1, with a possible D match to TRBD1 (6 bases). The CDR3 is 14 residues long. Germline V lookup: CDR1 GTSNPN, CDR2 SVGIG (reference sequence). Trimming removed 3 bases at V and 6 bases at J, with 17 bases between. CDR3 DNA sequence: TGTGCCTGGAGGAGGCCCCGACAGGTCTCTGAAGCTTTCTTT. Amino acid sequence: CAWRRPRQVSEAFF.

The CDR3 DNA reads TGTGCCAGTAGTATGGGTGGACCGACGGTCCTAGCCAAAAACATTCAGTACTTC. Its translation is CASSMGGPTVLAKNIQYF. The rearrangement uses TRBV19 and TRBJ2-4; D is undetermined. This CDR3 is built from 18 residues. V was clipped by 3 bases and J by 0 bases, with 18 bases between them. In germline, CDR1 is LNHDA, CDR2 SQIVND (reference sequence).

This clone was observed a single time. V and J are TRBV18 and TRBJ2-5; 8 nucleotides agree with TRBD2. The ends lost 6 bases at V and 1 base at J; junction bases unmatched: 7. The germline CDR1 and CDR2 sequences are KGHSH and LQKENI. CDR3 length: 15 residues. CDR3 nucleotide sequence: TGTGCCAGCTCGAAAGCGGGAGTGGTCCAAGAGACCCAGTACTTC. It yields the protein CASSKAGVVQETQYF. The whole variable domain, remainder taken from reference TRBV18 and TRBJ2-5, is NAGVMQNPRHLVRRRGQEARLRCSPMKGHSHVYWYRQLPEEGLKFMVYLQKENIIDESGMPKERFSAEFPKEGPSILRIQQVVRGDSAAYFCASSKAGVVQETQYFGPGTRLLVL.

V is TRBV6-8 and J is TRBJ2-7; TRBD1 matches at 9 bases. The germline V gene encodes CDR1 MNHGY and CDR2 SAAAGT. J was trimmed by 2 bases and V by 7 bases; bases with no gene match: 6. The CDR3 runs to 14 residues. The CDR3 here is CASTLRTGAYEQYF. In DNA form, the CDR3 reads TGTGCCAGCACCCTACGGACAGGGGCCTACGAGCAGTACTTC.

This clone has more than one count but fewer than ten. The chain employs TRBV6-8 and TRBJ2-6; D gene uncertain. The germline V and J ends were trimmed by 8 bases and 2 bases, with 7 bases remaining between them. Germline V gene lookup returns CDR1 MNHGY and CDR2 SAAAGT. The CDR3 is 13 amino acids. CDR3 loop: CASQTPGANVLTF. CDR3 DNA: TGTGCCAGCCAGACACCTGGGGCCAACGTCCTGACTTTC.

This clone has more than one count but fewer than ten. The chain links TRBV9 to TRBJ1-1; D not certain. With 3 bases removed from V and 0 bases from J, the gap between germline ends came to 6 bases. Germline assignment: CDR1 SGDLS and CDR2 YYNGEE. CDR3 length equals 13 residues. CDR3: CASSGNLNTEAFF. The DNA of the CDR3 is TGTGCCAGCAGCGGGAATCTGAACACTGAAGCTTTCTTT.

Relative to its sample, this clone is medium-sized (0.01 to 0.1%). The genes are TRBV11-3 and TRBJ2-5; D gene unclear. The germline V gene has CDR1 SGHNT and CDR2 YENEEA. Trimming stripped 5 bases from V and 5 bases from J, with 15 bases between. This CDR3 contains 14 residues. The CDR3 nucleotides read TGTGCCAGCAGCACAAAGTCCAGGTCTGAGACCCAGTACTTC. It specifies CASSTKSRSETQYF.

This chain connects TRBV9 to TRBJ2-1; D possibly uses TRBD1 or TRBD2 (6 bases each). Germline assignment: CDR1 SGDLS and CDR2 YYNGEE. The V end was cut by 0 bases, the J end by 6 bases, with 16 bases between. This CDR3 comprises 16 residues. CDR3 residues: CASSVDVGAGGNEQFF. Here the CDR3 DNA reads TGTGCCAGCAGCGTAGATGTGGGGGCCGGGGGCAATGAGCAGTTCTTC.

This clone turned up a few times. This sequence joins TRBV11-3 and TRBJ1-2, with D uncertain. V lost 3 bases, J lost 8 bases, and 16 bases lay in between. The germline gives CDR1 SGHNT, CDR2 YENEEA. CDR3 length: 14 residues. The CDR3: CASSLWQATFGYTF. CDR3 coding DNA: TGTGCCAGCAGCTTGTGGCAGGCCACCTTCGGCTACACCTTC.

This chain links TRBV25-1 with TRBJ1-5, with D maybe TRBD1 (6 bases). The CDR3 contains 16 residues. Germline CDR1 MGHDK, CDR2 SYGVNS. The V end lost 8 bases, the J end lost 5 bases, and 22 bases lay between the germline ends. The CDR3 DNA is TGTGCCAGCCCGCGCGAGAGGGGGTTCTTTTATCAGCCCCAGCATTTT. Protein sequence: CASPRERGFFYQPQHF.

The chain uses TRBV15 and TRBJ1-1, with D possibly TRBD1 on 6 matching bases. Trimming took 5 bases from V and 0 from J, leaving 13 bases between them. Germline CDR1 is LNHNV and CDR2 is YYDKDF (reference sequence). CDR3 length: 15 amino acids. The CDR3 bases are TGTGCCACCAGCCTTATCGACAGGTTGAACACTGAAGCTTTCTTT. Its translation is CATSLIDRLNTEAFF.

This clone was detected only once. The chain recombines TRBV28 with TRBJ2-7; 7 bases fit TRBD1. Per the germline V gene, CDR1 is MDHEN and CDR2 is SYDVKM. V dropped 9 bases and J dropped 7; count of bases not matched to a gene: 12. The CDR3 runs 13 residues. Here the CDR3 DNA reads TGTGCCAGTTCCAGGGACAGAGTAACGGAGCAGTACTTC. Amino acid sequence: CASSRDRVTEQYF.

The chain combines TRBV9 with TRBJ1-5; no reliable D call. Trimming removed 3 bases at V and 0 bases at J, with 7 bases between. CDR3 length equals 14 residues. Germline CDR1 is SGDLS and CDR2 is YYNGEE. The CDR3 coding sequence is TGTGCCAGCAGCGGGGGATATAGCAATCAGCCCCAGCATTTT. As protein: CASSGGYSNQPQHF.

The rearrangement links TRBV18 to TRBJ2-7; tentative D call: TRBD1 (6 bases). CDR3 length: 14 residues. V shed 0 bases and J shed 4 bases, with 10 bases lying between them. Germline assignment: CDR1 KGHSH and CDR2 LQKENI. The CDR3 coding sequence is TGTGCCAGCTCACCACCCAGCAGGGGATACGAGCAGTACTTC. It specifies CASSPPSRGYEQYF.

The chain uses TRBV5-1 and TRBJ1-1, with a possible D match to TRBD1 (5 bases). CDR3 size: 16 residues. Germline CDR1 reads SGHRS; CDR2 reads YFSETQ. Between the trimmed V and J ends, which lost 5 bases and 0 bases, there was a span of 17 bases. DNA for the CDR3: TGCGCCAGCAGTTTAAGAGGCCAGGGCTTGAACACTGAAGCTTTCTTT. This encodes CASSLRGQGLNTEAFF. The whole variable domain, filled in from reference TRBV5-1 and TRBJ1-1, reads KAGVTQTPRYLIKTRGQQVTLSCSPISGHRSVSWYQQTPGQGLQFLFEYFSETQRNKGNFPGRFSGRQFSNSRSEMNVSTLELGDSALYLCASSLRGQGLNTEAFFGQGTRLTVV.

A few counts support this clone. The rearrangement joins TRBV2 to TRBJ1-3; D possibly corresponds to TRBD1 (6 bases). V was cut by 6 bases and J by 7 bases, with 10 bases left in between. This CDR3 region has 12 residues. Germline V lookup: CDR1 SNHLY, CDR2 FYNNEI. The chain's CDR3 is CASRSGGNTIYF. DNA of the CDR3: TGTGCCAGCAGGTCGGGGGGCAACACCATATATTTT. The variable domain in full, completed from reference TRBV2 and TRBJ1-3, reads EPEVTQTPSHQVTQMGQEVILRCVPISNHLYFYWYRQILGQKVEFLVSFYNNEISEKSEIFDDQFSVERPDGSNFTLKIRSTKLEDSAMYFCASRSGGNTIYFGEGSWLTVV.

V gene TRBV30 combines with J gene TRBJ2-1; 7 bases agree with TRBD2. Per germline, CDR1 GTSNPN and CDR2 SVGIG (reference sequence). J lost 0 bases, V lost 3 bases, and 5 bases had no gene match. CDR3 length equals 15 residues. Here the CDR3 reads CAWRWGGYSYNEQFF. The CDR3 DNA follows: TGTGCCTGGAGGTGGGGGGGGTACTCCTACAATGAGCAGTTCTTC.

This clone turned up a few times. V gene TRBV15 combines with J gene TRBJ1-3; no firm D call. This CDR3 contains 14 residues. V was shortened by 1 base and J by 0 bases, with 4 bases between the two germline ends. Germline-derived CDR1 and CDR2 are LNHNV and YYDKDF (reference sequence). CDR3 in amino acids: CATSRAYSGNTIYF. CDR3 DNA sequence: TGTGCCACCAGCAGAGCCTACTCTGGAAACACCATATATTTT.

The chain carries TRBV19 and TRBJ1-1; no clear D gene. This CDR3 spans 11 amino acids. CDR1 LNHDA and CDR2 SQIVND come from the germline V gene (reference sequence). The V and J ends lost 5 bases and 5 bases respectively, with 6 bases between them. The CDR3 bases are TGTGCCAGTAGTTTTAGAACTGAAGCTTTCTTT. As protein: CASSFRTEAFF.

This clone was seen a single time. The rearrangement links TRBV19 to TRBJ1-5; 9 bases are shared with TRBD1. This CDR3 has 17 amino acids. CDR1 and CDR2 from the germline V gene are LNHDA and SQIVND (reference sequence). Germline trimming cut 4 bases from V and 0 bases from J; bases unmatched to any gene: 7. The CDR3 loop is CASSKSGQGYSNQPQHF. In DNA, the CDR3 is TGTGCCAGTAGTAAATCGGGACAGGGATATAGCAATCAGCCCCAGCATTTT.

The V call is TRBV9, the J call TRBJ2-1, with D perhaps matching TRBD2 (6 bases). CDR3 length: 12 amino acids. Between the trimmed V and J ends, which lost 4 bases and 9 bases, there was a span of 11 bases. Germline values: CDR1 SGDLS, CDR2 YYNGEE. The CDR3 sequence is CASSFDGGEQFF. For the CDR3, the DNA is TGTGCCAGCAGCTTCGACGGGGGTGAGCAGTTCTTC.

This chain joins TRBV10-2 and TRBJ2-2, with 8 bases identical to TRBD2. Germline values: CDR1 WSHSY, CDR2 SAAADI. Losses at the gene ends were 6 bases for V and 6 bases for J; bases not matched to a gene: 15. The CDR3 totals 17 residues. The CDR3 here is CASRGSPRTGRAGELFF. For the CDR3, the DNA is TGCGCCAGCAGGGGGAGCCCAAGGACCGGGAGGGCCGGGGAGCTGTTTTTT.

By share of the sample, this clone is large (0.1 to 1%). The chain links TRBV11-3 to TRBJ1-1; weak D call: TRBD1 (5 bases). Trimming took off 3 bases at V and 3 bases at J, with 11 bases between the two ends. The CDR3 runs to 14 residues. Germline values: CDR1 SGHNT, CDR2 YENEEA. The CDR3 here is CASSLEGADTEAFF. In DNA form, the CDR3 reads TGTGCCAGCAGCTTGGAAGGGGCGGACACTGAAGCTTTCTTT.

This clone is classed as medium-sized. The V gene is TRBV11-3, the J gene TRBJ2-2; the D gene could be TRBD1 or TRBD2 (6 bases each). CDR3 length: 15 amino acids. Trimming pared 3 bases from V and 2 bases from J, leaving 10 bases between. Germline CDR1 reads SGHNT; CDR2 reads YENEEA. The CDR3 protein is CASSLGAGNTGELFF. Written as DNA, the CDR3 is TGTGCCAGCAGCTTGGGGGCGGGAAACACCGGGGAGCTGTTTTTT.

This chain uses TRBV5-1 with TRBJ2-6; weak D call: TRBD1 (6 bases). The CDR3 totals 15 residues. Germline V gives CDR1 SGHRS, CDR2 YFSETQ. Between the trimmed V and J ends, which lost 8 bases and 0 bases, there was a span of 12 bases. CDR3 in DNA: TGCGCCAGTCTACAGGGTAGCTCTGGGGCCAACGTCCTGACTTTC. Protein sequence: CASLQGSSGANVLTF.

The V and J genes are TRBV28 and TRBJ2-6, with TRBD1 matching 8 bases. Unmatched junction bases numbered 12, after V lost 5 bases and J lost 0 bases. CDR3 length: 19 amino acids. CDR1 is MDHEN and CDR2 is SYDVKM in the germline V gene. The CDR3 here is CASSPPRQGFRSGANVLTF. The CDR3 DNA reads TGTGCCAGCAGTCCGCCCCGACAGGGGTTTCGCTCTGGGGCCAACGTCCTGACTTTC.